These 17 T cell receptor beta chains were sequenced from one sample in a study of molecular identifiers for immune sequencing clone quantification. TCRdb re-analysed the PCR reads in MiXCR, keeping a single row per CDR3 protein. In the table there are 97,000 or so distinct CDR3 sequences, roughly a quarter of which are singletons. Sequencing was performed on naive CD8+ T cells from blood, with Jurkat cell RNA spiked in. Subset of the sample: FACS-sorted CD8+CD4-CCR7+CD45RA+ naive T cells. These receptors originate from a human donor in good health. Some libraries in this study had Jurkat cell RNA spiked in.

This clonotype was seen repeatedly, ten times or more. The gene calls are TRBV20-1 and TRBJ2-3; TRBD2 is a possible D gene (6 bases). Germline V gene lookup returns CDR1 DFQATT and CDR2 SNEGSKA (reference sequence). This CDR3 contains 16 residues. The V end was cut by 3 bases, the J end by 4 bases, with 20 bases between. The CDR3 DNA follows: TGCAGTGCTAGGCTTTTGGCGGGATCGGTTGCAGATACGCAGTATTTT. Protein: CSARLLAGSVADTQYF.

This clonotype has a handful of counts. The rearrangement uses TRBV12-3 or TRBV12-4 and TRBJ2-1, with 10 bases fitting TRBD2. The CDR3 runs to 16 residues. Trimming removed 4 bases from V and 0 bases from J; junction bases left unmatched: 3. DNA for the CDR3: TGTGCCAGCAGTTCTAGCGGGAGAGGCTCCTACAATGAGCAGTTCTTC. It yields the protein CASSSSGRGSYNEQFF.

Only a few counts were recorded for this clonotype. A read error may explain this, as a much larger clone is one base away. J is TRBJ2-1 and V is TRBV11-2, with 10 positions matching TRBD1. The ends lost 4 bases at V and 8 bases at J; junction bases unmatched: 11. The germline V gene encodes CDR1 SGHAT and CDR2 FQNNGV. The length of the CDR3 is 16 residues. The CDR3 loop is CASSSPGTGVVDEQFF. DNA of the CDR3: TGTGCCAGCAGCTCTCCCGGGACAGGGGTCGTAGATGAGCAGTTCTTC. Looking up the rest from reference TRBV11-2 and TRBJ2-1 gives the full variable domain: EAGVAQSPRYKIIEKRQSVAFWCNPISGHATLYWYQQILGQGPKLLIQFQNNGVVDDSQLPKDRFSAERLKGVDSTLKIQPAKLEDSAVYLCASSSPGTGVVDEQFFGPGTRLTVL.

This clonotype was observed a few times. The chain joins TRBV18 to TRBJ1-5, with D possibly TRBD1 on 5 matching bases. Germline V CDR1 and CDR2: KGHSH, LQKENI. Trimming cost V 3 bases and J 0 bases, with 12 bases left between them. The CDR3 runs to 16 residues. In DNA form, the CDR3 reads TGTGCCAGCTCACCCGCGGGGCACAATAGCAATCAGCCCCAGCATTTT. It encodes CASSPAGHNSNQPQHF.

As to this clonotype: This may be a read error, as it is one base from a much larger clone. J is TRBJ2-6 and V is TRBV27, with 10 bases that match TRBD1. Germline V lookup: CDR1 MNHEY, CDR2 SMNVEV (reference sequence). The CDR3 has 16 residues. DNA of the CDR3: TGTGCCAGCAGTTTGACAGGGGGCGCTGGGGTCAACGTCCTGACTTTC. This sequence encodes CASSLTGGAGVNVLTF.

This clonotype was counted at least ten times. CDR3 residues: CASSDPFYEQYF. The CDR3 region has the DNA TGTGCCAGCAGCGACCCCTTCTACGAGCAGTACTTC. This chain connects TRBV11-2 to TRBJ2-7, with D unresolved. There are 12 residues in the CDR3. V was pared by 5 bases and J by 3 bases, with 8 bases between. Looked up from germline, CDR1 is SGHAT and CDR2 is FQNNGV.

For this clonotype: A much larger clone differs by one base, so this may be a read error. The J gene is TRBJ2-7, the V gene TRBV19; D might be TRBD2 (6 bases). The ends were cut back, 6 bases at V and 6 bases at J, with 18 bases in the middle. This CDR3 is 14 amino acids long. Germline loops: CDR1 LNHDA, CDR2 SQIVND (reference sequence). The CDR3 sequence: CASSPGTPFAEQYF. Here the CDR3 DNA reads TGTGCCAGTAGCCCCGGGACTCCCTTTGCCGAGCAGTACTTC.

In regard to this clonotype: This may come from a read error, since a much larger clone is one base off. The CDR3: CSARGSVGQLGSYEQYF. CDR3 coding DNA: TGCAGTGCTAGAGGCTCGGTGGGACAGTTAGGGTCCTACGAGCAGTACTTC. The chain carries TRBV20-1 and TRBJ2-7; 7 nucleotides align to TRBD1. V was clipped by 1 base and J by 1 base; unmatched bases: 13. The CDR3 has 17 residues. In germline, CDR1 is DFQATT, CDR2 SNEGSKA (reference sequence).

This chain joins TRBV12-2 and TRBJ1-1. TRBV12-2 is an annotated pseudogene. The CDR3 is 15 residues long. CDR3 protein: CASRRGGTPGTEAFF. CDR3 sequence (DNA): TGTGCAAGTCGCAGAGGCGGCACTCCGGGCACTGAAGCTTTCTTT.

On this clonotype itself: Germline and junction disagree at one end, which may indicate a read error. This chain uses TRBV5-3 with TRBJ2-7; no clear D. TRBV5-3 is flagged as an ORF with uncertain function. This CDR3 contains 15 residues. CDR3 residues: CASSSNGRRGYEQYF. CDR3 bases: TGTGCCAGCAGCTCGAATGGCCGCCGAGGTTACGAGCAGTACTTC.

This clonotype appeared many times. J is TRBJ2-3 and V is TRBV19; perhaps TRBD2 as D (6 bases). This CDR3 spans 14 amino acids. V lost 3 bases and J 6 bases, leaving 13 bases between the germline ends. Germline V lookup: CDR1 LNHDA, CDR2 SQIVND (reference sequence). In nucleotides, the CDR3 is TGTGCCAGTAGTATCGGCCGGGAGTCGGATACGCAGTATTTT. It specifies CASSIGRESDTQYF.

This clonotype has at least ten counts. This sequence joins TRBV5-6 and TRBJ1-5; D possibly corresponds to TRBD1 (5 bases). CDR1 SGHDT and CDR2 YYEEEE come from the germline V gene. This CDR3 has 14 amino acids. Deletions cut 2 bases from V and 7 bases from J, with 13 bases between. The CDR3 here is CASSFSGGGQPQHF. The CDR3 nucleotides read TGTGCCAGCAGCTTTTCGGGGGGAGGACAGCCCCAGCATTTT.

This clonotype was counted many times. This sequence joins TRBV5-4 and TRBJ2-3; 7 nucleotides agree with TRBD2. V lost 2 bases, J lost 0 bases, and 3 bases stayed unmatched. Germline V gives CDR1 SGHNT, CDR2 YYREEE (reference sequence). The CDR3 is made up of 15 amino acids. CDR3 nucleotides: TGTGCCAGCAGCTTCGGCGGGGGAAGCACAGATACGCAGTATTTT. Encoded protein: CASSFGGGSTDTQYF.

This clonotype occurred many times. The chain carries TRBV12-5 and TRBJ2-3, with TRBD2 matching 11 bases. The length of the CDR3 is 15 residues. The V gene's germline CDR1 is LGHNT and CDR2 FRNRAP. V was pared by 0 bases and J by 6 bases, with 2 bases of the junction left unmatched. The CDR3 sequence: CASGLVGLAGDTQYF. The CDR3 nucleotides read TGTGCTAGTGGTTTGGTTGGACTAGCGGGTGATACGCAGTATTTT.

This clonotype turned up a few times. V is TRBV4-3 and J is TRBJ2-7, with 11 bases matching TRBD2. CDR1 is LGHNA and CDR2 is YSLEER in the germline V gene. This CDR3 spans 19 amino acids. V dropped 0 bases and J dropped 2; count of bases not matched to a gene: 12. Here the CDR3 DNA reads TGCGCCAGCAGCCAAGATCTGTTTCGGGATAGCGGGAGGGCCTACGAGCAGTACTTC. Amino acids: CASSQDLFRDSGRAYEQYF.

This clonotype has a single count. The chain joins TRBV27 to TRBJ2-7, with D possibly TRBD1 on 6 matching bases. Germline CDR1 reads MNHEY; CDR2 reads SMNVEV (reference sequence). The V end was cut by 6 bases, the J end by 2 bases, with 14 bases between. The CDR3 is made up of 14 amino acids. The CDR3 is CASRGHDDTYEQYF. DNA for the CDR3: TGTGCCAGCAGGGGACACGACGATACCTACGAGCAGTACTTC.

This clonotype was seen once. A much larger clone differs by one base, so this may be a read error. The chain uses TRBV4-3 and TRBJ1-6; 8 positions match TRBD1. The V gene's germline CDR1 is LGHNA and CDR2 YSLEER. V lost 3 bases, J lost 11 bases, and 9 bases stayed unmatched. The CDR3 is 15 residues long. CDR3 DNA sequence: TGCGCCAGCAGCCATGACAGGGGAAGCAATCCACCCCTCCACTTT. It encodes CASSHDRGSNPPLHF.